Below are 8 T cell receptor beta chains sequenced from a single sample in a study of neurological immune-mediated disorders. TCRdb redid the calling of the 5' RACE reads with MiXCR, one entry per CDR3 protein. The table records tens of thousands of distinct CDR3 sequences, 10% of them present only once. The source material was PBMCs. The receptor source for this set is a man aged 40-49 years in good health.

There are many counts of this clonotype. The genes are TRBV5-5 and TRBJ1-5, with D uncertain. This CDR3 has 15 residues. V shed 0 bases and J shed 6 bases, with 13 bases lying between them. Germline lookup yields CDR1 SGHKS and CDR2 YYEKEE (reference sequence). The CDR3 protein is CASSLAGDISQPQHF. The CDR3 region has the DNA TGTGCCAGCAGCTTGGCTGGGGATATAAGTCAGCCCCAGCATTTT. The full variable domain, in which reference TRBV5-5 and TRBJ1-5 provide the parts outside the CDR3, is DAGVTQSPTHLIKTRGQQVTLRCSPISGHKSVSWYQQVLGQGPQFIFQYYEKEERGRGNFPDRFSARQFPNYSSELNVNALLLGDSALYLCASSLAGDISQPQHFGDGTRLSIL.

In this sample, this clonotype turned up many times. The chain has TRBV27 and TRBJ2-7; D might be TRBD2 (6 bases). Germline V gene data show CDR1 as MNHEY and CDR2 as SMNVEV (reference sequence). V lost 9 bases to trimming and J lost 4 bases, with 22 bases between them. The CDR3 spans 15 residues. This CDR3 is CARSRDSEKPYEQYF. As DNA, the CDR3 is TGTGCCAGAAGCAGGGACTCAGAGAAACCTTACGAGCAGTACTTC.

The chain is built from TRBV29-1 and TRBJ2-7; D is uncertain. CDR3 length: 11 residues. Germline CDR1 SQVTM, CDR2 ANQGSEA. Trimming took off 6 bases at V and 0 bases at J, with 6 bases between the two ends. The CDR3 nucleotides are TGCAGCGTCTACAGCTCCTACGAGCAGTACTTC. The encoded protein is CSVYSSYEQYF.

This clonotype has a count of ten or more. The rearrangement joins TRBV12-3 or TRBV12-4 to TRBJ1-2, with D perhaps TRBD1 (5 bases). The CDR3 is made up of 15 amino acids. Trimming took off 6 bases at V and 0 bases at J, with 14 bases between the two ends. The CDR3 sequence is CASRKMPGPNYGYTF. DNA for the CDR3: TGTGCCAGCAGGAAGATGCCGGGACCTAACTATGGCTACACCTTC.

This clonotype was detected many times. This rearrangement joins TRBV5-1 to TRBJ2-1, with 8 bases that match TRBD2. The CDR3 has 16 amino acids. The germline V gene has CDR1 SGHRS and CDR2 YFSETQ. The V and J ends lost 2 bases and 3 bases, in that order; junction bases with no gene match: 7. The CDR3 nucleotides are TGCGCCAGCAGCTTACTTCCGGGGGGGTTCTACAATGAGCAGTTCTTC. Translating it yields CASSLLPGGFYNEQFF.

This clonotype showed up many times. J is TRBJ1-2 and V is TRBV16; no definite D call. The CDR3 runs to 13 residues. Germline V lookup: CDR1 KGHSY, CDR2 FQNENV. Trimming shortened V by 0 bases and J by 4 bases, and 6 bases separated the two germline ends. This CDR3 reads CASSQSKGYGYTF. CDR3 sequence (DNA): TGTGCCAGCAGCCAATCTAAGGGCTATGGCTACACCTTC.

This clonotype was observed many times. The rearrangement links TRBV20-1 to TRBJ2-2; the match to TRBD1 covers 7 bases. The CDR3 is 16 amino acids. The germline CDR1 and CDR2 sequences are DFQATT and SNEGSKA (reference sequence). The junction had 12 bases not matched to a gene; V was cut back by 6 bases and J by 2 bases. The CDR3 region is CSAQYTGTVNTGELFF. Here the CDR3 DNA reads TGCAGTGCCCAATACACTGGGACAGTCAACACCGGGGAGCTGTTTTTT.

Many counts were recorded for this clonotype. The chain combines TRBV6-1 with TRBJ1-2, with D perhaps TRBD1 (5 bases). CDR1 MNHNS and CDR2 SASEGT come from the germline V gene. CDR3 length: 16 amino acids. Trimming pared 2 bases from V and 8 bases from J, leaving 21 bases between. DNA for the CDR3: TGTGCCAGCAGTGAAACATCCATGGGGAGGGGCGTCGGCTACACCTTC. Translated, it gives CASSETSMGRGVGYTF.